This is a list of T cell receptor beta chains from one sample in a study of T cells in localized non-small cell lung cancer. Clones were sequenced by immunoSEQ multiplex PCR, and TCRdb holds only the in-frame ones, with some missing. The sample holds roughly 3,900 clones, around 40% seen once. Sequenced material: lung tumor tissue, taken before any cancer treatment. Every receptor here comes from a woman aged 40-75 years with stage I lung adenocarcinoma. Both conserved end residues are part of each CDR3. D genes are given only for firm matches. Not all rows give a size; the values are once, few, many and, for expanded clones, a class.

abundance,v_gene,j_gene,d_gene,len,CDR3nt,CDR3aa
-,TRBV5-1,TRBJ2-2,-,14,TGCGCCAGCAGCTTGAACAGAATCACCGGGGAGCTGTTTTTT,CASSLNRITGELFF
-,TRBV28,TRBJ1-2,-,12,TGTGCCAGCAGTTCTGGTTTCTATGGCTACACCTTC,CASSSGFYGYTF
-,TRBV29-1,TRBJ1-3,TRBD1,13,TGCAGCGTGGGACAGGGGGCTGGAAACACCATATATTTT,CSVGQGAGNTIYF
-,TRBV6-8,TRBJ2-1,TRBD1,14,TGTGCCAGCAGTGAGGAAGGGGGCAGGAATGAGCAGTTCTTC,CASSEEGGRNEQFF
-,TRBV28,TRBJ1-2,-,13,TGTGCCAGCAGTTCGGGTCGACTGAATGGCTACACCTTC,CASSSGRLNGYTF
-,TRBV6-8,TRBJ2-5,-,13,TGTGCCAGCAGCACGTGGGGGGCGAAGACCCAGTACTTC,CASSTWGAKTQYF
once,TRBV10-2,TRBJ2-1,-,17,TGCGCCAGCAGTGAGTCCCCTTACAGGGCCCCACACAATGAGCAGTTCTTC,CASSESPYRAPHNEQFF
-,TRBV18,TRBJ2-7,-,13,TGTGCCAGCTCACCAGCCGGTGCCTACGAGCAGTACTTC,CASSPAGAYEQYF
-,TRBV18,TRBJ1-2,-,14,TGTGCCAGCTCACGCGCAGCGGGGACCTATGGCTACACCTTC,CASSRAAGTYGYTF
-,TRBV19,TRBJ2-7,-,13,TGTGCCAGTAGTATAGGCCCCCGACGGGAGCAGTACTTC,CASSIGPRREQYF
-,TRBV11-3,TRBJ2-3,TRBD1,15,TGTGCCAGCAGCAGCGACAGGGACCACACAGATACGCAGTATTTT,CASSSDRDHTDTQYF
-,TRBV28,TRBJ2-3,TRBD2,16,TGTGCCAGCAGTTCCCCGGCGGGAGGAGACGGAGATACGCAGTATTTT,CASSSPAGGDGDTQYF
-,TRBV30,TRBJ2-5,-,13,TGTGCCTGGAGTAGGGGAGGCCAAGAGACCCAGTACTTC,CAWSRGGQETQYF
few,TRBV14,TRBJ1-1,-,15,TGTGCCAGCAGCCAAGAGGGGACCAGGATGACTGAAGCTTTCTTT,CASSQEGTRMTEAFF
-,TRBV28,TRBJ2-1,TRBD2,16,TGTGCCAGCAGTTCGACCCCCAGCGGGGGTTACAATGAGCAGTTCTTC,CASSSTPSGGYNEQFF
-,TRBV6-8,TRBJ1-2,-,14,TGTGCCAGCAGTACCGGGACGGAGTCGGGGGGCTACACCTTC,CASSTGTESGGYTF
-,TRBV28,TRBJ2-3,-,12,TGTGCCAGCAGGAGCGCGGAGCTTCTTGTATATTTT,CASRSAELLVYF
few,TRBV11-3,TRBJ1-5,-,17,TGTGCCAGCAGCCAAGTAGCGGAGGGATATAGCAATCAGCCCCAGCATTTT,CASSQVAEGYSNQPQHF
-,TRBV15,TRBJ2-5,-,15,TGTGCCACCAGCAGAGAAAGGGGGCGGGGGGAGACCCAGTACTTC,CATSRERGRGETQYF
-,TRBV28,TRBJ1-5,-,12,TGTGCCAGCAGTCTACAGGGACGGCCCCAGCATTTT,CASSLQGRPQHF
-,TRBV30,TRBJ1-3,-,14,TGTGCCTGGAGTGTATCAATGCCTGGAAACACCATATATTTT,CAWSVSMPGNTIYF
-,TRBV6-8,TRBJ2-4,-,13,TGTGCCAGCAGTTACACTGGACGAGACATTCAGTACTTC,CASSYTGRDIQYF
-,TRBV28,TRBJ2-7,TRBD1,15,TGTGCCAGCAGTTTTCCCTCAGGGGGCGCGGGGGAGCAGTACTTC,CASSFPSGGAGEQYF
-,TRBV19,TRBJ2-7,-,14,TGTGCCAGTAGTCGAAGGGTAGACTCCTATGAGCAGTACTTC,CASSRRVDSYEQYF
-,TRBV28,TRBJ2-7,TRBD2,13,TGTGCCAGCACCAAGCGGGGCCGCTACGAGCAGTACTTC,CASTKRGRYEQYF
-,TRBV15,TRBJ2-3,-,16,TGTGCCACCAGCAGTGGTAGCAGGGGATGGGCAAATACGCAGTATTTT,CATSSGSRGWANTQYF
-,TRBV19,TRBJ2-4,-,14,TGTGCCAGTAGTATGGACACTCGGAGGGACATTCAGTACTTC,CASSMDTRRDIQYF
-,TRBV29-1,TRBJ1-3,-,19,TGCAGCGTCTTGTCACGCCGTTCTTCTCGTGGGGAATCTGGAAACACCATATATTTT,CSVLSRRSSRGESGNTIYF
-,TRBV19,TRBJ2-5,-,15,TGTGCCAGTAGTATTTACGGGAGCCCCGCGGAGACCCAGTACTTC,CASSIYGSPAETQYF
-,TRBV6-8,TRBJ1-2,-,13,TGTGCCAGCAGTATCGACAGCTACTATGGCTACACCTTC,CASSIDSYYGYTF
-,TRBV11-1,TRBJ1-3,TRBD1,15,TGTGCCAGCAGCATCAGCAGGGGGCTCGGAAACACCATATATTTT,CASSISRGLGNTIYF
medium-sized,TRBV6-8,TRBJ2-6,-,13,TGTGCCAGCAGTGACTCTGGGGCCAACGTCCTGACTTTC,CASSDSGANVLTF
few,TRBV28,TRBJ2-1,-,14,TGTGCCAGCAGGGGTTACAGGGACCACAATGAGCAGTTCTTC,CASRGYRDHNEQFF
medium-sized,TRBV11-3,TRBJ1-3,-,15,TGTGCCAGCAGCTTAGAGGGACCGCCAGTAAACACCATATATTTT,CASSLEGPPVNTIYF
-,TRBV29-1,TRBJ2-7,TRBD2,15,TGCAGCGTGGGACGGGGGGGCGCCCGGAGGTACGAGCAGTACTTC,CSVGRGGARRYEQYF
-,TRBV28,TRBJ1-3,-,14,TGTGCCAGCAGCCCCGGGGAGGGGGAAAACACCATATATTTT,CASSPGEGENTIYF
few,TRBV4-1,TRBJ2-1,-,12,TGCGCCAGCAGCCACGGACGGCCTGAGCAGTTCTTC,CASSHGRPEQFF
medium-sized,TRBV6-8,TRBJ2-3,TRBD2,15,TGTGCCAGCAGTGATTCGCGGGGGGGCACAGATACGCAGTATTTT,CASSDSRGGTDTQYF
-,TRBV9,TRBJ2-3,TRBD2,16,TGTGCCAGCAGCTTCTCTAGCGGAAAGGGAGCAGATACGCAGTATTTT,CASSFSSGKGADTQYF
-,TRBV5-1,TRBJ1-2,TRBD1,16,TGCGCCAGCAGCCCTCTGCCCCTGGGACAGGGTTATGGCTACACCTTC,CASSPLPLGQGYGYTF
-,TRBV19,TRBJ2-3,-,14,TGTGCCAGTTCCTCAGTCCGGGGTTCAGATACGCAGTATTTT,CASSSVRGSDTQYF
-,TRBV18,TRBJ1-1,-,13,TGTGCCAGCTCACGTCAGGCGAACACTGAAGCTTTCTTT,CASSRQANTEAFF